The clone carrying this T cell receptor (beta chain) was found a few times. TCRdb re-called the RT-PCR reads through MiXCR, storing one row per CDR3 protein. The sample lists 650,000 to 800,000 distinct CDR3 sequences; roughly 13% were seen once. This record comes from a study of response to subunit inactivated influenza vaccine. This CDR3 spans 15 amino acids. CDR1 is SGHRS, CDR2 YFSETQ, per germline. V lost 4 bases and J 0 bases, leaving 13 bases between the germline ends. The receptor's source is a man aged 50-59 years who received an inactivated influenza vaccine. The rearrangement joins TRBV5-1 to TRBJ2-5, with unresolved D. This sample comprised PBMCs from blood, obtained 14 days before vaccination. CDR3 loop: CASSTGASYQETQYF. For the CDR3, the DNA is TGCGCCAGCAGCACGGGTGCCAGCTACCAAGAGACCCAGTACTTC.